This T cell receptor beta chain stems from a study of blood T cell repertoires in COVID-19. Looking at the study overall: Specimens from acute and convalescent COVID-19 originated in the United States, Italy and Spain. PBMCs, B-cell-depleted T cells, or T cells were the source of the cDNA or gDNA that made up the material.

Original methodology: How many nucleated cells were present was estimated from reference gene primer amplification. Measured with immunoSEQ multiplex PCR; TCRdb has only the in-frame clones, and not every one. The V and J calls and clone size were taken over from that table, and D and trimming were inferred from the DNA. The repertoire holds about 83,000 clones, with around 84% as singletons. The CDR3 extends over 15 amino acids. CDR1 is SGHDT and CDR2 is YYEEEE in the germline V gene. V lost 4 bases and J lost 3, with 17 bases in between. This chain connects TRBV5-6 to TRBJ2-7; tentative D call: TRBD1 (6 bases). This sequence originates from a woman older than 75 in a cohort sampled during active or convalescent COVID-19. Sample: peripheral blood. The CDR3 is CASSVTGSRNYEQYF. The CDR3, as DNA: TGTGCCAGCAGCGTAACAGGGTCGCGGAACTACGAGCAGTACTTC.